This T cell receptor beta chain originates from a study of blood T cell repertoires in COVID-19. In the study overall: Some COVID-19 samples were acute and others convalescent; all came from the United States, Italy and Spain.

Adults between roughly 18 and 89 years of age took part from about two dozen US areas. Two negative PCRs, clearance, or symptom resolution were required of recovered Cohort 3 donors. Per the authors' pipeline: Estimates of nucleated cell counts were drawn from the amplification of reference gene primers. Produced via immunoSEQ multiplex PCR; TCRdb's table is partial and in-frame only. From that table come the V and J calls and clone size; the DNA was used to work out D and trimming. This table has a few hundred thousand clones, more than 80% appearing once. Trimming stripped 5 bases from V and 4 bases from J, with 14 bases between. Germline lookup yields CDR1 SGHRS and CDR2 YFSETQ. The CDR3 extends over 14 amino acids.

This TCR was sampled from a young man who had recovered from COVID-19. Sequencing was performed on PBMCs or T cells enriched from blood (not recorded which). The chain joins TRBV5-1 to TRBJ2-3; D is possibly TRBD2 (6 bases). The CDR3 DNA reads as TGCGCCAGCAGTATGGTCGGGAGTTCAGATACGCAGTATTTT. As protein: CASSMVGSSDTQYF.